These 25 T cell receptor beta chains came from one sample sequenced in a study of cytomegalovirus exposure and HLA in healthy donors. The table came from immunoSEQ multiplex PCR; TCRdb's copy has only in-frame clones and leaves some out. This sample has about 98,000 clones, with roughly 90% found just once. Sequencing was performed on PBMCs. The receptor source for this set is a man aged 18 to 35 in good health and CMV-seropositive.

The gene calls are TRBV28 and TRBJ1-2; 7 bases are shared with TRBD1. Germline values: CDR1 MDHEN, CDR2 SYDVKM. The V and J ends lost 8 bases and 2 bases, in that order; junction bases with no gene match: 17. This CDR3 contains 17 residues. CDR3 DNA sequence: TGTGCCAGCGGATCCGGGACAGCCGTCCCGGCGAACTATGGCTACACCTTC. This sequence encodes CASGSGTAVPANYGYTF.

The chain combines TRBV5-6 with TRBJ2-5, with D tentatively TRBD1 (6 bases). V was cut by 3 bases and J by 3 bases, with 18 bases left in between. This CDR3 has 16 residues. Germline V gene data show CDR1 as SGHDT and CDR2 as YYEEEE. The CDR3 DNA reads TGTGCCAGCAGCTGGGGCGGGCAGGGGCTGAAAGAGACCCAGTACTTC. It translates to CASSWGGQGLKETQYF.

The chain links TRBV5-1 to TRBJ2-1; 8 bases match TRBD1. The V gene end was trimmed by 6 bases and the J gene end by 1 base; junction bases not matched to a gene: 3. Germline V gene lookup returns CDR1 SGHRS and CDR2 YFSETQ. The CDR3 extends over 14 amino acids. The CDR3: CASNGQGSYNEQFF. Here the CDR3 DNA reads TGCGCCAGCAACGGACAGGGTTCCTACAATGAGCAGTTCTTC. Combining the CDR3 with reference TRBV5-1 and TRBJ2-1 gives the whole variable domain KAGVTQTPRYLIKTRGQQVTLSCSPISGHRSVSWYQQTPGQGLQFLFEYFSETQRNKGNFPGRFSGRQFSNSRSEMNVSTLELGDSALYLCASNGQGSYNEQFFGPGTRLTVL.

The genes are TRBV10-1 and TRBJ2-2, with a tentative D call TRBD1 (6 bases). The CDR3 spans 15 residues. V was clipped by 6 bases and J by 2 bases, with 13 bases between them. Germline lookup yields CDR1 WNHNN and CDR2 SYGVQD (reference sequence). The DNA of the CDR3 is TGCGCCAGCAGATTAACAGGGACAAACACCGGGGAGCTGTTTTTT. Its protein product is CASRLTGTNTGELFF.

The V and J genes are TRBV27 and TRBJ2-4; D perhaps matches TRBD2 (6 bases). Trimming took off 1 base at V and 5 bases at J, with 6 bases between the two ends. This CDR3 has 13 amino acids. The germline V gene encodes CDR1 MNHEY and CDR2 SMNVEV (reference sequence). CDR3 nucleotides: TGTGCCAGCAGTTTATGGGGGGAAAACATTCAGTACTTC. Its translation is CASSLWGENIQYF.

The V gene is TRBV2, the J gene TRBJ1-5; 8 nucleotides agree with TRBD1. This CDR3 region has 16 residues. J lost 1 base, V lost 6 bases, and 8 bases had no gene match. The germline gives CDR1 SNHLY, CDR2 FYNNEI. DNA for the CDR3: TGTGCCAGCAGCGACCCGGGACAGGAAAGCAATCAGCCCCAGCATTTT. Translating it yields CASSDPGQESNQPQHF. The full variable domain, with the rest looked up from reference TRBV2 and TRBJ1-5, is EPEVTQTPSHQVTQMGQEVILRCVPISNHLYFYWYRQILGQKVEFLVSFYNNEISEKSEIFDDQFSVERPDGSNFTLKIRSTKLEDSAMYFCASSDPGQESNQPQHFGDGTRLSIL.

The chain has TRBV29-1 and TRBJ2-7; weak D call: TRBD2 (7 bases). This CDR3 comprises 14 residues. V was shortened by 2 bases and J by 3 bases, with 14 bases between the two germline ends. The germline V gene encodes CDR1 SQVTM and CDR2 ANQGSEA. The CDR3 is CSVELGGDDYEQYF. CDR3 DNA sequence: TGCAGCGTTGAATTAGGGGGGGACGACTACGAGCAGTACTTC.

The chain combines TRBV28 with TRBJ2-5; maybe TRBD1 (5 bases). CDR1 and CDR2 from the germline V gene are MDHEN and SYDVKM. The CDR3 has 14 amino acids. The V gene lost 4 bases and the J gene lost 3 bases, with 12 bases spanning the gap. CDR3 coding DNA: TGTGCCAGCAGTTCAGGGTTGTTCGAAGAGACCCAGTACTTC. Amino acid sequence: CASSSGLFEETQYF.

This chain links TRBV28 with TRBJ2-1, with TRBD2 matching 11 bases. Germline CDR1 reads MDHEN; CDR2 reads SYDVKM. The CDR3 runs to 19 residues. Trimming removed 4 bases from V and 2 bases from J; junction bases left unmatched: 13. The CDR3 loop reads CASSSPRVLTSGTYNEQFF. The CDR3 region has the DNA TGTGCCAGCAGTTCCCCAAGAGTCTTGACTAGCGGGACCTACAATGAGCAGTTCTTC. Supplemented by reference TRBV28 and TRBJ2-1, the full variable domain reads DVKVTQSSRYLVKRTGEKVFLECVQDMDHENMFWYRQDPGLGLRLIYFSYDVKMKEKGDIPEGYSVSREKKERFSLILESASTNQTSMYLCASSSPRVLTSGTYNEQFFGPGTRLTVL.

J is TRBJ2-2 and V is TRBV5-1; TRBD2 matches at 10 bases. Unmatched junction bases numbered 6, after V lost 3 bases and J lost 4 bases. Germline V CDR1 and CDR2: SGHRS, YFSETQ. The CDR3 has 16 residues. The CDR3 sequence is CASSSGLAGVTGELFF. The CDR3 nucleotides read TGCGCCAGCAGCTCGGGGCTAGCGGGAGTCACCGGGGAGCTGTTTTTT.

CDR3 coding DNA: TGTGCCAGCAGCTTAGAAGCTAGCGGGAGGGCCTTTGCAGATACGCAGTATTTT. It codes for CASSLEASGRAFADTQYF. The V call is TRBV7-6, the J call TRBJ2-3; 12 positions match TRBD2. The CDR3 totals 18 residues. The V gene end was trimmed by 1 base and the J gene end by 4 bases; junction bases not matched to a gene: 9. Per germline, CDR1 SGHVS and CDR2 FNYEAQ.

The chain is built from TRBV4-3 and TRBJ2-1; 12 positions match TRBD2. The CDR3 loop spans 19 amino acids. CDR1 is LGHNA and CDR2 is YSLEER in the germline V gene. J gave up 5 bases and V 0 bases, and 11 bases lay outside the gene matches. CDR3 residues: CASSQDPSSGRAWDNEQFF. CDR3 nucleotides: TGCGCCAGCAGCCAAGATCCGTCTAGCGGGAGGGCCTGGGACAATGAGCAGTTCTTC.

The rearrangement joins TRBV11-2 to TRBJ2-3, with 8 positions matching TRBD2. CDR1 is SGHAT, CDR2 FQNNGV, per germline. The J segment lost 6 bases and the V segment lost 0 bases, leaving 11 bases of the junction unmatched. The CDR3 has 17 residues. CDR3 bases: TGTGCCAGCAGCTTAGATGCAGCGGGGGATGTGGTTGATACGCAGTATTTT. This codes for CASSLDAAGDVVDTQYF.

This rearrangement joins TRBV18 to TRBJ2-7, with D perhaps TRBD1 (6 bases). Germline values: CDR1 KGHSH, CDR2 LQKENI. The CDR3 spans 16 residues. With 4 bases removed from V and 4 bases from J, the gap between germline ends came to 20 bases. DNA of the CDR3: TGTGCCAGCTCACTTTTCGAAAACAGGGTTAGGTACGAGCAGTACTTC. Encoded protein: CASSLFENRVRYEQYF.

There are a few counts of this clone. The chain is built from TRBV2 and TRBJ2-5; TRBD2 matches 9 bases. The trim removed 7 bases at V and 2 bases at J, leaving 2 bases unmatched. The germline gives CDR1 SNHLY, CDR2 FYNNEI. The CDR3 runs 13 residues. This CDR3 is CASKRGAQETQYF. In nucleotides, the CDR3 is TGTGCCAGCAAGCGGGGGGCACAAGAGACCCAGTACTTC.

This clone was counted between two and nine times. The chain couples TRBV5-1 to TRBJ1-1; possible D gene TRBD1, 5 bases. The germline CDR1 and CDR2 sequences are SGHRS and YFSETQ. V lost 4 bases to trimming and J lost 1 base, with 14 bases between them. This CDR3 is 15 amino acids long. In nucleotides, the CDR3 is TGCGCCAGCAGCCAGGGATACGTTGGGAACACTGAAGCTTTCTTT. Translation gives CASSQGYVGNTEAFF.

The V call is TRBV4-3, the J call TRBJ2-3, with D perhaps TRBD1 (5 bases). The CDR3 contains 18 residues. V lost 0 bases and J 2 bases, leaving 18 bases between the germline ends. In germline, CDR1 is LGHNA, CDR2 YSLEER. CDR3 DNA: TGCGCCAGCAGCCAAGATTACAACAGGCGCTCCTACACAGATACGCAGTATTTT. It encodes CASSQDYNRRSYTDTQYF.

V usage is TRBV5-1 and J usage is TRBJ1-4; maybe TRBD1 (5 bases). Germline loops: CDR1 SGHRS, CDR2 YFSETQ. The CDR3 is made up of 14 amino acids. Trimming took off 4 bases at V and 5 bases at J, with 12 bases between the two ends. This CDR3 reads CASSPGDGNEKLFF. DNA for the CDR3: TGCGCCAGCAGCCCGGGGGACGGAAATGAAAAACTGTTTTTT. Full variable domain (missing parts from reference TRBV5-1 and TRBJ1-4): KAGVTQTPRYLIKTRGQQVTLSCSPISGHRSVSWYQQTPGQGLQFLFEYFSETQRNKGNFPGRFSGRQFSNSRSEMNVSTLELGDSALYLCASSPGDGNEKLFFGSGTQLSVL.

This clone was observed many times. This chain connects TRBV6-5 to TRBJ1-2; 9 nucleotides align to TRBD1. This CDR3 comprises 14 residues. The J segment lost 1 base and the V segment lost 7 bases, leaving 4 bases of the junction unmatched. Germline loops: CDR1 MNHEY, CDR2 SVGAGI. CDR3 amino acids: CASTRQGGNYGYTF. CDR3 bases: TGTGCCAGCACCCGACAGGGGGGTAACTATGGCTACACCTTC.

This clone has a handful of counts. V is TRBV5-6 and J is TRBJ1-5; tentative D call: TRBD1 (6 bases). Germline V CDR1 and CDR2: SGHDT, YYEEEE. This CDR3 is built from 19 residues. Trimming left V 2 bases short and J 3 bases short, with 24 bases between. The CDR3 region is CASSLGVGRGDVNNQPQHF. DNA for the CDR3: TGTGCCAGCAGCTTAGGTGTGGGGAGGGGGGATGTTAACAATCAGCCCCAGCATTTT.

This chain links TRBV2 with TRBJ2-5, with a possible D match to TRBD1 (5 bases). Germline loops: CDR1 SNHLY, CDR2 FYNNEI. This CDR3 spans 13 amino acids. Trimming removed 1 base from V and 7 bases from J, with 10 bases in between. The CDR3 DNA is TGTGCCAGCAGTGAAGGACAGCTAATGACCCAGTACTTC. As protein: CASSEGQLMTQYF.

This rearrangement joins TRBV9 to TRBJ1-5; TRBD1 is a possible D gene (6 bases). The CDR3 consists of 15 residues. Germline CDR1 SGDLS, CDR2 YYNGEE. The V gene lost 4 bases and the J gene lost 7 bases, with 18 bases spanning the gap. Written as DNA, the CDR3 is TGTGCCAGCAGCCCCGACGGGCAGGGGATCCAGCCCCAGCATTTT. This sequence encodes CASSPDGQGIQPQHF.

This chain links TRBV4-2 with TRBJ2-7; TRBD1 matches at 9 bases. Per germline, CDR1 LGHNA and CDR2 YNFKEQ. This CDR3 is built from 16 residues. The V segment lost 4 bases and the J segment 2 bases; nucleotides outside the gene matches: 9. The CDR3 region is CASSPAGTGKTYEQYF. The CDR3 DNA sequence: TGTGCCAGCAGCCCAGCCGGGACAGGGAAAACCTACGAGCAGTACTTC.

V usage is TRBV28 and J usage is TRBJ2-7; weak D call: TRBD1 (6 bases). CDR1 and CDR2 (germline): MDHEN, SYDVKM. The V and J ends lost 6 bases and 3 bases respectively, with 9 bases between them. This CDR3 contains 12 residues. The CDR3 loop reads CASRTGGYEQYF. Written as DNA, the CDR3 is TGTGCCAGCAGGACAGGCGGCTACGAGCAGTACTTC.

The chain combines TRBV27 with TRBJ2-3; 7 bases are a match to TRBD1. Losses at the gene ends were 1 base for V and 4 bases for J; bases not matched to a gene: 5. This CDR3 contains 15 residues. Germline assignment: CDR1 MNHEY and CDR2 SMNVEV (reference sequence). CDR3 residues: CASSLFQGVPDTQYF. The CDR3 nucleotides read TGTGCCAGCAGTTTATTTCAGGGGGTCCCAGATACGCAGTATTTT.